These 31 T cell receptor beta chains came from one sample sequenced in a study of blood T cell repertoires in COVID-19. Libraries were prepared by immunoSEQ multiplex PCR; TCRdb keeps only in-frame clonotypes and omits some of them. The data show 250,000 to 300,000 clones, with about 86% seen just once and around 13% held by the top ten. The specimen sequenced was peripheral blood. The receptors shown here come from a woman in her 70s with COVID-19, enrolled during active disease.

V usage is TRBV7-2 and J usage is TRBJ2-7; TRBD1 agrees at 8 bases. The germline CDR1 and CDR2 sequences are SGHTA and FQGNSA. The V gene end was trimmed by 4 bases and the J gene end by 3 bases; junction bases not matched to a gene: 14. The CDR3 runs to 17 residues. CDR3 sequence: CASSSQLVGTGDYEQYF. For the CDR3, the DNA is TGTGCCAGCAGCTCACAGCTCGTCGGGACAGGCGACTACGAGCAGTACTTC.

The CDR3 here is CASMRAATEAFF. The CDR3 DNA sequence: TGTGCCAGCATGCGAGCGGCGACTGAAGCTTTCTTT. V and J are TRBV2 and TRBJ1-1; D is unclear. The length of the CDR3 is 12 residues. The V and J ends lost 7 bases and 5 bases respectively, with 11 bases between them. The V gene's germline CDR1 is SNHLY and CDR2 FYNNEI. The full variable domain, completed using reference TRBV2 and TRBJ1-1, is EPEVTQTPSHQVTQMGQEVILRCVPISNHLYFYWYRQILGQKVEFLVSFYNNEISEKSEIFDDQFSVERPDGSNFTLKIRSTKLEDSAMYFCASMRAATEAFFGQGTRLTVV.

This sequence joins TRBV3-1 (or the pseudogene TRBV3-2) and TRBJ2-1; possibly TRBD1 for D (6 bases). This CDR3 is 18 amino acids long. The germline V gene has CDR1 LGHDT and CDR2 YNNKEL (reference sequence). Trimming cost V 1 base and J 1 base, with 17 bases left between them. The CDR3 protein is CASSQGVRGSESYNEQFF. CDR3 in DNA: TGTGCCAGCAGCCAAGGGGTTAGGGGGAGTGAATCCTACAATGAGCAGTTCTTC.

The V and J genes are TRBV6-1 and TRBJ2-3; D unresolved. This CDR3 comprises 13 residues. CDR1 and CDR2 (germline): MNHNS, SASEGT. V lost 0 bases and J 6 bases, leaving 7 bases between the germline ends. CDR3 sequence (DNA): TGTGCCAGCAGTGAAGCCCCCCTGGATACGCAGTATTTT. It yields the protein CASSEAPLDTQYF.

The CDR3 loop is CSASSEDSNYGYTF. The CDR3, as DNA: TGCAGTGCTAGTTCCGAGGACTCAAACTATGGCTACACCTTC. The V and J genes are TRBV20-1 and TRBJ1-2, with D uncertain. V was pared by 3 bases and J by 2 bases, with 13 bases between. The CDR3 sequence is 14 residues long. The germline gives CDR1 DFQATT, CDR2 SNEGSKA (reference sequence).

The chain carries TRBV9 and TRBJ1-2; 9 bases agree with TRBD1. CDR1 and CDR2 from the germline V gene are SGDLS and YYNGEE. V lost 4 bases to trimming and J lost 8 bases; unmatched junction nucleotides: 9. The CDR3 totals 14 residues. The DNA of the CDR3 is TGTGCCAGCAGCCCACCCGGGACAGGGTTAGGCTACACCTTC. Translated: CASSPPGTGLGYTF. Full variable domain (remainder filled in from reference TRBV9 and TRBJ1-2): DSGVTQTPKHLITATGQRVTLRCSPRSGDLSVYWYQQSLDQGLQFLIQYYNGEERAKGNILERFSAQQFPDLHSELNLSSLELGDSALYFCASSPPGTGLGYTFGSGTRLTVV.

This clone was counted between two and nine times. The chain carries TRBV29-1 and TRBJ1-2; D may be TRBD1 (5 bases). Trimming took off 1 base at V and 2 bases at J, with 8 bases between the two ends. CDR3 size: 13 residues. Germline lookup yields CDR1 SQVTM and CDR2 ANQGSEA. The CDR3 loop reads CSVEGEGNYGYTF. CDR3 DNA: TGCAGCGTTGAAGGGGAGGGGAACTATGGCTACACCTTC.

The gene calls are TRBV3-1 (or the pseudogene TRBV3-2) and TRBJ2-1; D is unclear. Germline values: CDR1 LGHDT, CDR2 YNNKEL (reference sequence). There are 15 residues in the CDR3. The ends were cut back, 0 bases at V and 1 base at J, with 7 bases in the middle. This chain's CDR3 is CASSQDRLSYNEQFF. CDR3 coding DNA: TGTGCCAGCAGCCAAGACAGGCTGTCCTACAATGAGCAGTTCTTC.

This chain joins TRBV19 and TRBJ2-7; 7 bases fit TRBD1. CDR3 length: 14 amino acids. Germline CDR1 LNHDA, CDR2 SQIVND (reference sequence). The J segment lost 6 bases and the V segment lost 5 bases, leaving 10 bases of the junction unmatched. The CDR3 DNA reads TGTGCCAGTAGTGCCCGACAGGGAACCATCGAGCAGTACTTC. Its protein is CASSARQGTIEQYF.

The chain uses TRBV27 and TRBJ2-7, with TRBD1 matching over 8 bases. Per germline, CDR1 MNHEY and CDR2 SMNVEV (reference sequence). The CDR3 length is 15 residues. Unmatched junction bases numbered 12, after V lost 5 bases and J lost 6 bases. CDR3 region: CASSPPTGVLSEQYF. For the CDR3, the DNA is TGTGCCAGCAGTCCGCCGACAGGGGTGTTGAGCGAGCAGTACTTC.

CDR3 sequence reads: CATSLAGGGQPQHF. The CDR3 nucleotides read TGTGCCACCAGTCTGGCCGGGGGAGGTCAGCCCCAGCATTTT. The chain uses TRBV24-1 and TRBJ1-5; maybe TRBD1 (5 bases). The CDR3 extends over 14 amino acids. Germline CDR1 KGHDR, CDR2 SFDVKD. V was cut by 6 bases and J by 6 bases, with 14 bases left in between.

This clone is a singleton in its sample. This chain links TRBV5-4 with TRBJ1-2; TRBD1 matches 8 bases. CDR3 length equals 14 residues. From germline, CDR1 is SGHNT and CDR2 YYREEE (reference sequence). J gave up 6 bases and V 4 bases, and 8 bases lay outside the gene matches. CDR3 residues: CASSPGQGGNGYTF. The CDR3 DNA is TGTGCCAGCAGCCCCGGACAGGGAGGGAATGGCTACACCTTC.

The genes are TRBV29-1 and TRBJ2-1; TRBD2 might be the D (5 bases). V lost 4 bases to trimming and J lost 8 bases, with 9 bases between them. The CDR3 sequence is 11 residues long. Germline V gene sequence: CDR1 SQVTM, CDR2 ANQGSEA. The CDR3 DNA reads as TGCAGCGTTGCGGTACTAGATGAGCAGTTCTTC. Its translation is CSVAVLDEQFF.

The chain links TRBV11-3 to TRBJ2-3, with TRBD2 matching 10 bases. Trimming took 3 bases from V and 5 from J; bases not matched to a gene: 5. The CDR3 consists of 15 residues. Germline CDR1 is SGHNT and CDR2 is YENEEA. CDR3 bases: TGTGCCAGCAGCTTCCGAGCGGGGGGGGTAGATACGCAGTATTTT. Its translation is CASSFRAGGVDTQYF.

This clone occurred once. The V call is TRBV7-9, the J call TRBJ2-7, with 10 bases that match TRBD2. This CDR3 has 15 amino acids. From germline, CDR1 is SEHNR and CDR2 FQNEAQ (reference sequence). With V trimmed by 8 bases and J by 3 bases, 10 bases remained unmatched. The CDR3 DNA is TGTGCCAGCTCCCAGCGGGCTAGCGGGAGCTACGAGCAGTACTTC. Translating gives CASSQRASGSYEQYF.

This clone was recorded once. The CDR3, as DNA: TGTGCCAGCAGACAGGGGTCAACTAATGAAAAACTGTTTTTT. Translation gives CASRQGSTNEKLFF. This chain connects TRBV6-5 to TRBJ1-4; 7 bases map to TRBD1. The CDR3 covers 14 residues. CDR1 is MNHEY and CDR2 is SVGAGI in the germline V gene. Losses at the gene ends were 6 bases for V and 0 bases for J; bases not matched to a gene: 1.

This chain connects TRBV5-4 to TRBJ2-5, with 8 bases lining up with TRBD1. The V gene end was trimmed by 3 bases and the J gene end by 2 bases; junction bases not matched to a gene: 3. CDR1 is SGHNT and CDR2 is YYREEE in the germline V gene (reference sequence). The CDR3 extends over 14 amino acids. Here the CDR3 reads CASSSGQGQETQYF. The CDR3 DNA reads as TGTGCCAGCAGCTCCGGACAGGGTCAAGAGACCCAGTACTTC.

This clone was detected ten times or more. This sequence joins TRBV18 and TRBJ1-1; D not certain. The CDR3 contains 15 residues. Germline values: CDR1 KGHSH, CDR2 LQKENI. V was trimmed by 5 bases and J by 3 bases, leaving 16 bases between them. DNA for the CDR3: TGTGCCAGCTCAGGGTTCACCGCGGGATACACTGAAGCTTTCTTT. Translated, it gives CASSGFTAGYTEAFF.

This clone was seen only a few times. The chain carries TRBV29-1 and TRBJ1-1, with TRBD1 as a possible D gene (6 bases). V lost 6 bases to trimming and J lost 1 base, with 9 bases between them. This CDR3 has 12 residues. Germline CDR1 SQVTM, CDR2 ANQGSEA. CDR3 nucleotides: TGCAGCGTCCACAGGGCGAACACTGAAGCTTTCTTT. Its protein is CSVHRANTEAFF.

The rearrangement uses TRBV5-4 and TRBJ1-2, with D perhaps TRBD1 (5 bases). V shed 4 bases and J shed 7 bases, with 20 bases lying between them. The CDR3 length is 15 residues. Germline V gene lookup returns CDR1 SGHNT and CDR2 YYREEE (reference sequence). The CDR3 sequence: CASSIPFGGEGGYTF. The CDR3 coding sequence is TGTGCCAGCAGCATCCCATTTGGGGGGGAGGGTGGCTACACCTTC.

This sequence joins TRBV9 and TRBJ2-6, with D perhaps matching TRBD2 (6 bases). The V gene's germline CDR1 is SGDLS and CDR2 YYNGEE. Trimming left V 0 bases short and J 0 bases short, with 13 bases between. The CDR3 runs to 18 residues. The CDR3 loop is CASSVEQRASSGANVLTF. The CDR3 nucleotides read TGTGCCAGCAGCGTAGAGCAGCGGGCGAGCTCTGGGGCCAACGTCCTGACTTTC.

This clone has just a few counts. J is TRBJ1-6 and V is TRBV6-2 or TRBV6-3, with D unresolved. Trimming shortened V by 3 bases and J by 8 bases, and 14 bases separated the two germline ends. The CDR3 totals 15 residues. Per germline, CDR1 MNHEY and CDR2 SVGEGT. CDR3 in DNA: TGTGCCAGCAGTTATTGGGCCTCCTCCCATTCACCCCTCCACTTT. This encodes CASSYWASSHSPLHF.

There are a few counts of this clone. CDR3 sequence: CASSLEGGLTDTQYF. CDR3 DNA sequence: TGTGCCAGCAGCTTGGAAGGGGGCCTCACAGATACGCAGTATTTT. The genes are TRBV5-6 and TRBJ2-3; 7 bases match TRBD1. V was pared by 0 bases and J by 2 bases, with 3 bases of the junction left unmatched. Germline V gene lookup returns CDR1 SGHDT and CDR2 YYEEEE. This CDR3 region has 15 residues. Complete variable domain (other parts from reference TRBV5-6 and TRBJ2-3): DAGVTQSPTHLIKTRGQQVTLRCSPKSGHDTVSWYQQALGQGPQFIFQYYEEEERQRGNFPDRFSGHQFPNYSSELNVNALLLGDSALYLCASSLEGGLTDTQYFGPGTRLTVL.

This clone showed up just a few times. The rearrangement uses TRBV5-6 and TRBJ2-1; 9 bases match TRBD2. The ends lost 7 bases at V and 15 bases at J; junction bases unmatched: 11. Germline V lookup: CDR1 SGHDT, CDR2 YYEEEE. This CDR3 is built from 12 residues. The CDR3 loop is CASRRVAGDMFF. In DNA form, the CDR3 reads TGTGCCAGCCGTCGGGTAGCGGGGGACATGTTCTTC.

This clone is a singleton in its sample. The genes are TRBV7-9 and TRBJ1-2; 8 nucleotides align to TRBD1. The junction had 2 bases not matched to a gene; V was cut back by 3 bases and J by 2 bases. The CDR3 length is 14 residues. Germline V gene sequence: CDR1 SEHNR, CDR2 FQNEAQ (reference sequence). CDR3 DNA sequence: TGTGCCAGCAGCTTGACAGGGGTCAACTATGGCTACACCTTC. Its translation: CASSLTGVNYGYTF. Full variable domain (remainder filled in from reference TRBV7-9 and TRBJ1-2): DTGVSQNPRHKITKRGQNVTFRCDPISEHNRLYWYRQTLGQGPEFLTYFQNEAQLEKSRLLSDRFSAERPKGSFSTLEIQRTEQGDSAMYLCASSLTGVNYGYTFGSGTRLTVV.

CDR3: CASSSSETGRRGYEQYF. The DNA of the CDR3 is TGTGCCAGCAGTTCCTCGGAAACAGGGAGACGGGGATACGAGCAGTACTTC. The rearrangement joins TRBV27 to TRBJ2-7, with D perhaps TRBD1 (6 bases). The germline V gene has CDR1 MNHEY and CDR2 SMNVEV (reference sequence). V gave up 4 bases and J gave up 4 bases, with 23 bases separating them. The CDR3 sequence is 17 residues long.

The chain recombines TRBV4-3 with TRBJ2-7; 8 positions match TRBD1. CDR1 is LGHNA and CDR2 is YSLEER in the germline V gene. Germline trimming cut 4 bases from V and 0 bases from J; bases unmatched to any gene: 8. The CDR3 totals 16 residues. The CDR3 is CASSRDRYFSSYEQYF. The DNA of the CDR3 is TGCGCCAGCAGCCGGGACAGGTATTTTAGCTCCTACGAGCAGTACTTC.

V gene TRBV5-1 combines with J gene TRBJ1-1; 9 positions match TRBD1. From germline, CDR1 is SGHRS and CDR2 YFSETQ. The CDR3 length is 15 residues. V shed 5 bases, J shed 0 bases, and the junction held 5 bases outside the gene matches. For the CDR3, the DNA is TGCGCCAGCAGTCCGGGACAGGGACTGAACACTGAAGCTTTCTTT. This gives the protein CASSPGQGLNTEAFF. The complete variable domain, with remaining parts taken from reference TRBV5-1 and TRBJ1-1, reads KAGVTQTPRYLIKTRGQQVTLSCSPISGHRSVSWYQQTPGQGLQFLFEYFSETQRNKGNFPGRFSGRQFSNSRSEMNVSTLELGDSALYLCASSPGQGLNTEAFFGQGTRLTVV.

The gene calls are TRBV2 and TRBJ2-7; 7 bases match TRBD1. Per germline, CDR1 SNHLY and CDR2 FYNNEI. The CDR3 is 16 amino acids. With 6 bases clipped from V and 5 bases from J, the junction kept 16 bases outside the gene matches. This CDR3 reads CASSLQTGKGSDEQYF. The DNA for the CDR3 is TGTGCCAGCAGCCTCCAGACAGGGAAGGGCTCTGACGAGCAGTACTTC.

The chain recombines TRBV4-3 with TRBJ2-3, with unresolved D. CDR3 length equals 12 residues. Germline V CDR1 and CDR2: LGHNA, YSLEER. V was shortened by 6 bases and J by 2 bases, with 6 bases between the two germline ends. The DNA of the CDR3 is TGCGCCAGCAGGGGCCTCACAGATACGCAGTATTTT. Translating it yields CASRGLTDTQYF.

V gene TRBV5-6 combines with J gene TRBJ2-1; a possible D gene is TRBD1 (6 bases). CDR3 size: 13 residues. Per germline, CDR1 SGHDT and CDR2 YYEEEE. Trimming took off 4 bases at V and 9 bases at J, with 14 bases between the two ends. Written as DNA, the CDR3 is TGTGCCAGCAGCCTCACAGGGTTGGGTGAGCAGTTCTTC. Its protein product is CASSLTGLGEQFF.